The table lists the clone carrying this T cell receptor beta chain with a count of one. The CDR3 is made up of 14 amino acids. Trimming pared 2 bases from V and 3 bases from J, leaving 10 bases between. From germline, CDR1 is KGHSH and CDR2 LQKENI. Target depth was 1 in 200,000 to 1 in 1 million T cells, about 10x per clonotype. The repertoire was sequenced with immunoSEQ multiplex PCR; TCRdb's copy has only in-frame clones and lacks some. The table has about 34,000 clones, almost 70% seen once. This specimen comes from a study of cytotoxic CD8 clonotypes in ibrutinib-treated CLL. At the level of the study: Outcomes included around 25 partial and 2 complete responses; after median around 5.5 years, roughly 14 stayed remitted and about twelve progressed.

This clonotype originated in a human donor with chronic lymphocytic leukemia. The chain couples TRBV18 to TRBJ1-2; tentatively, D is TRBD1 (5 bases). This specimen consisted of PBMCs, obtained before ibrutinib treatment. CDR3 sequence reads: CASSPKRDHYGYTF. Here the CDR3 DNA reads TGTGCCAGCTCACCAAAAAGGGACCACTATGGCTACACCTTC.